The sequence of this T cell receptor beta chain was determined in a study of Ad26.COV2.S vaccination and SARS-CoV-2 variants. Sample treatment: about 20 received Ad26.COV2.S at low or high dose, single or two shots; about 5 received placebo; per-sample allocation not given. Vaccine and placebo recipients were sampled on day 63 after the first injection. The CDR3 is 14 amino acids. Trimming took 6 bases from V and 1 from J; bases not matched to a gene: 2. CDR1 and CDR2 from the germline V gene are LNHDA and SQIVND (reference sequence). This table comes from immunoSEQ multiplex PCR, and its TCRdb copy is limited to in-frame clones, with some not included. The repertoire holds about 680,000 clones, with more than 80% as singletons.

This clonotype was sampled from a person aged 18-65 years who received the Ad26.COV2.S COVID-19 vaccine or a placebo. The chain has TRBV19 and TRBJ2-3; 9 nucleotides align to TRBD1. The sequences come from peripheral blood, collected in a trial of Ad26.COV2.S vaccine versus placebo. The CDR3: CASRGTGRTDTQYF. The CDR3 DNA reads TGTGCCAGTAGAGGGACAGGGCGCACAGATACGCAGTATTTT.